This is a list of T cell receptor beta chains from one sample in a study of blood T cell repertoires in COVID-19. Assay: immunoSEQ multiplex PCR; the TCRdb copy retains only in-frame clones and omits some. Seen here are approximately 100,000 clones, 80% to 90% observed once, and the top ten hold less than 3%. Sequencing was performed on PBMCs or T cells enriched from blood (not recorded which). The receptors come from a woman aged 45-65 years who had recovered from COVID-19. The CDR3 runs from the conserved cysteine through the conserved F or W. Each record gives: CDR3 protein, CDR3 DNA, clone size, V gene, CDR3 length, D gene, J gene. The D gene is left open where the match is weak. The listing skips clone size in some rows; elsewhere it reads once, few, many or a size class.

CDR3aa: CASSQQSTGELFF; CDR3nt: TGTGCCAGCAGCCAACAGTCGACCGGGGAGCTGTTTTTT; abundance: -; v_gene: TRBV14; len: 13; d_gene: -; j_gene: TRBJ2-2
CDR3aa: CASSQSSGRPTDTQYF; CDR3nt: TGTGCCAGCAGCCAATCTTCAGGCAGACCGACAGATACGCAGTATTTT; abundance: -; v_gene: TRBV3-1/TRBV3-2; len: 16; d_gene: -; j_gene: TRBJ2-3
CDR3aa: CASSGRTSVNTGELFF; CDR3nt: TGCGCCAGCAGCGGAAGGACTAGCGTCAACACCGGGGAGCTGTTTTTT; abundance: few; v_gene: TRBV10-2; len: 16; d_gene: TRBD2; j_gene: TRBJ2-2
CDR3aa: CASSLGGLREKLFF; CDR3nt: TGTGCCAGTAGTCTAGGGGGCCTTCGGGAAAAACTGTTTTTT; abundance: -; v_gene: TRBV19; len: 14; d_gene: TRBD1; j_gene: TRBJ1-4
CDR3aa: CASTPDRVGNEQYF; CDR3nt: TGCGCCAGCACCCCTGACAGGGTGGGCAACGAGCAGTACTTC; abundance: -; v_gene: TRBV5-1; len: 14; d_gene: TRBD1; j_gene: TRBJ2-7
CDR3aa: CASTMTENQPQHF; CDR3nt: TGTGCCAGTACTATGACAGAGAATCAGCCCCAGCATTTT; abundance: -; v_gene: TRBV19; len: 13; d_gene: -; j_gene: TRBJ1-5
CDR3aa: CASSPAWEDSEYNEQFF; CDR3nt: TGTGCCAGCAGCCCCGCGTGGGAAGACAGCGAATACAATGAGCAGTTCTTC; abundance: -; v_gene: TRBV9; len: 17; d_gene: -; j_gene: TRBJ2-1
CDR3aa: CASTQTTGTGSPLHF; CDR3nt: TGTGCCAGCACTCAGACCACTGGGACAGGGTCACCCCTCCACTTT; abundance: -; v_gene: TRBV27; len: 15; d_gene: TRBD1; j_gene: TRBJ1-6
CDR3aa: CSAQRSDTEAFF; CDR3nt: TGCAGCGCCCAACGTTCGGACACTGAAGCTTTCTTT; abundance: -; v_gene: TRBV29-1; len: 12; d_gene: -; j_gene: TRBJ1-1
CDR3aa: CASSIDRGLGSPLHF; CDR3nt: TGTGCCAGCAGCATCGACAGGGGGCTGGGGTCACCCCTCCACTTT; abundance: few; v_gene: TRBV5-6; len: 15; d_gene: TRBD1; j_gene: TRBJ1-6
CDR3aa: CASSLFVSGGTYEQYF; CDR3nt: TGTGCCAGCAGCTTGTTTGTATCGGGGGGAACGTACGAGCAGTACTTC; abundance: -; v_gene: TRBV5-4; len: 16; d_gene: TRBD2; j_gene: TRBJ2-7
CDR3aa: CASSYSRQGANEQFF; CDR3nt: TGTGCCAGCAGTTACTCTAGACAGGGGGCCAATGAGCAGTTCTTC; abundance: -; v_gene: TRBV6-5; len: 15; d_gene: TRBD1; j_gene: TRBJ2-1
CDR3aa: CASSLAGPTYEQYF; CDR3nt: TGTGCCAGCAGTTTGGCAGGTCCAACCTACGAGCAGTACTTC; abundance: -; v_gene: TRBV27; len: 14; d_gene: -; j_gene: TRBJ2-7
CDR3aa: CASSSDRVGGGNTIYF; CDR3nt: TGTGCCAGCAGCTCGGACAGGGTGGGAGGTGGAAACACCATATATTTT; abundance: -; v_gene: TRBV7-9; len: 16; d_gene: TRBD1; j_gene: TRBJ1-3
CDR3aa: CATSGGGYEKLFF; CDR3nt: TGTGCCACCAGCGGGGGGGGGTATGAAAAACTGTTTTTT; abundance: once; v_gene: TRBV15; len: 13; d_gene: -; j_gene: TRBJ1-4
CDR3aa: CASSSGVTNEKLFF; CDR3nt: TGTGCCAGCAGTTCAGGGGTTACTAATGAAAAACTGTTTTTT; abundance: -; v_gene: TRBV28; len: 14; d_gene: -; j_gene: TRBJ1-4
CDR3aa: CASTRGKNRGHNNEQFF; CDR3nt: TGTGCCAGTACCCGTGGTAAAAACAGGGGGCATAACAATGAGCAGTTCTTC; abundance: -; v_gene: TRBV19; len: 17; d_gene: TRBD1; j_gene: TRBJ2-1
CDR3aa: CASSLSTGQGSPLHF; CDR3nt: TGTGCCAGCAGTTTATCAACAGGGCAAGGTTCACCCCTCCACTTT; abundance: -; v_gene: TRBV27; len: 15; d_gene: -; j_gene: TRBJ1-6
CDR3aa: CASSPRLAGGRWEQYF; CDR3nt: TGTGCCAGCTCACCACGGCTAGCGGGAGGACGGTGGGAGCAGTACTTC; abundance: -; v_gene: TRBV18; len: 16; d_gene: TRBD2; j_gene: TRBJ2-7
CDR3aa: CASSEIRGNLADTQYF; CDR3nt: TGCGCCAGCAGTGAGATTCGGGGTAATTTGGCAGATACGCAGTATTTT; abundance: -; v_gene: TRBV10-1; len: 16; d_gene: -; j_gene: TRBJ2-3
CDR3aa: CASSSDRAAYEQYF; CDR3nt: TGTGCCAGCAGCTCGGACAGGGCTGCCTACGAGCAGTACTTC; abundance: -; v_gene: TRBV7-9; len: 14; d_gene: TRBD1; j_gene: TRBJ2-7
CDR3aa: CASSPQGSSSYEQYF; CDR3nt: TGTGCCAGCAGTCCCCAGGGGAGCAGTTCCTACGAGCAGTACTTC; abundance: -; v_gene: TRBV28; len: 15; d_gene: -; j_gene: TRBJ2-7
CDR3aa: CASSPGGGGQPQHF; CDR3nt: TGTGCCAGCAGCCCAGGTGGAGGCGGTCAGCCCCAGCATTTT; abundance: -; v_gene: TRBV3-1/TRBV3-2; len: 14; d_gene: -; j_gene: TRBJ1-5
CDR3aa: CASKVSGSSETQYF; CDR3nt: TGCGCCAGCAAGGTTAGCGGGAGTTCAGAGACCCAGTACTTC; abundance: -; v_gene: TRBV5-1; len: 14; d_gene: TRBD2; j_gene: TRBJ2-5
CDR3aa: CSASPLGRAGTDTQYF; CDR3nt: TGCAGTGCTAGTCCCCTCGGCAGGGCTGGCACAGATACGCAGTATTTT; abundance: -; v_gene: TRBV20-1; len: 16; d_gene: -; j_gene: TRBJ2-3
CDR3aa: CASNLANEQFF; CDR3nt: TGTGCCAGCAACTTGGCGAATGAGCAGTTCTTC; abundance: -; v_gene: TRBV5-5; len: 11; d_gene: -; j_gene: TRBJ2-1
CDR3aa: CASSQDRWDNEQFF; CDR3nt: TGTGCCAGTAGCCAGGACAGATGGGACAATGAGCAGTTCTTC; abundance: -; v_gene: TRBV19; len: 14; d_gene: -; j_gene: TRBJ2-1
CDR3aa: CASSDPWGPGELFF; CDR3nt: TGTGCCAGCAGCGACCCCTGGGGCCCCGGGGAGCTGTTTTTT; abundance: few; v_gene: TRBV7-3; len: 14; d_gene: -; j_gene: TRBJ2-2
CDR3aa: CASSIREGGDGYTF; CDR3nt: TGTGCCAGTAGTATCCGAGAAGGGGGGGATGGCTACACCTTC; abundance: few; v_gene: TRBV19; len: 14; d_gene: -; j_gene: TRBJ1-2
CDR3aa: CASSSSTGPYGYTF; CDR3nt: TGCGCCAGCAGCTCTTCGACAGGGCCCTATGGCTACACCTTC; abundance: once; v_gene: TRBV5-1; len: 14; d_gene: TRBD1; j_gene: TRBJ1-2